Given below is one T cell receptor (beta chain) in context. Its target is unknown. The sample is drawn from a study of CD8+ T cells in alopecia areata. RNA extraction and reverse transcription yielded cDNA as sequencing template. Clones were sequenced by immunoSEQ multiplex PCR, and TCRdb holds only the in-frame ones, with some missing. This table holds about 150,000 clones, around 47% found once. Whole-study findings and limits: Scalp samples also yield sequences of resident alphabeta T cells from normal skin.

The specimen was CD4+ T cells sorted from blood. The origin of this receptor is a human donor with alopecia areata.

Here the CDR3 DNA reads TGTGCCATCAGTGCGAGGGGACCCACAGATACGCAGTATTTT. It translates to CAISARGPTDTQYF. The chain couples TRBV10-3 to TRBJ2-3; either TRBD1 or TRBD2 may supply D (5 bases each). V lost 4 bases and J lost 2, with 10 bases in between. The CDR3 sequence is 14 residues long. Germline CDR1 and CDR2: ENHRY and SYGVKD.